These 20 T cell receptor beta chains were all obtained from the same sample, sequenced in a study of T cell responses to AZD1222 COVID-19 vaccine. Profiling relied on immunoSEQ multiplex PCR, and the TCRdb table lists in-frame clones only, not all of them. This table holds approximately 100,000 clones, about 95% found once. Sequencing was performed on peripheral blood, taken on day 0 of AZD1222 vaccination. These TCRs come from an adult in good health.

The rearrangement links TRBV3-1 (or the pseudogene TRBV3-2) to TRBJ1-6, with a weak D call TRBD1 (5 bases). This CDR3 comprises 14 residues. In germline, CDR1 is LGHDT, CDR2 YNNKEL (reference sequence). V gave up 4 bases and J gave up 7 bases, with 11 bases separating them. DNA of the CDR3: TGTGCCAGCAGCCCGACCAGGGTCAATTCACCCCTCCACTTT. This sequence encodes CASSPTRVNSPLHF.

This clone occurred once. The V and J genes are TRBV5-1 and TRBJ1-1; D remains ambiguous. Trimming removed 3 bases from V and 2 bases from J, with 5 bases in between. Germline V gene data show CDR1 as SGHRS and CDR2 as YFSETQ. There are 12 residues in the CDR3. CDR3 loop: CASSYHNTEAFF. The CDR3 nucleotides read TGCGCCAGCAGCTACCATAACACTGAAGCTTTCTTT.

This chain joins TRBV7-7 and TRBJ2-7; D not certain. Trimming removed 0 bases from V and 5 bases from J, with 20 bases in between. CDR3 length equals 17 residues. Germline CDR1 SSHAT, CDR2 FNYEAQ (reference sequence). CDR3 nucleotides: TGTGCCAGCAGCTTAGCGGCGCTTGGGGTTAAATTGGACGAGCAGTACTTC. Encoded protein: CASSLAALGVKLDEQYF.

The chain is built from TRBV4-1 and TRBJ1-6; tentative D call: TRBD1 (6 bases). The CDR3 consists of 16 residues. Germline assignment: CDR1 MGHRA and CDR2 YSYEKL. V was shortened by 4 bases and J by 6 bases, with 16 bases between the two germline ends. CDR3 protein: CASSRAPGQINSPLHF. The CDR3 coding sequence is TGCGCCAGCAGCCGTGCCCCGGGACAAATTAATTCACCCCTCCACTTT.

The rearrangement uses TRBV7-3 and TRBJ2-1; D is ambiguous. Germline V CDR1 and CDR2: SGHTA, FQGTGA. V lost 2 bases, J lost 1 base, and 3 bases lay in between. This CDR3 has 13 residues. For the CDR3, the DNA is TGTGCCAGCAGCTTAGGGTCCTACAATGAGCAGTTCTTC. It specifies CASSLGSYNEQFF.

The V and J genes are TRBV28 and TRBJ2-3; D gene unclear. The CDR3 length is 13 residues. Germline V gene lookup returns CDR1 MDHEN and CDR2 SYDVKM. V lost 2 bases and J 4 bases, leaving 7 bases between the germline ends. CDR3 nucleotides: TGTGCCAGCAGTTTACAGTTTTCAGATACGCAGTATTTT. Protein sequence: CASSLQFSDTQYF.

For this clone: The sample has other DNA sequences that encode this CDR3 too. CDR3: CASSLGKNTGELFF. CDR3 in DNA: TGTGCCAGCAGCTTAGGAAAAAACACCGGGGAGCTGTTTTTT. The chain uses TRBV7-2 and TRBJ2-2; D uncertain. The germline CDR1 and CDR2 sequences are SGHTA and FQGNSA. There are 14 residues in the CDR3. V was pared by 1 base and J by 2 bases, with 5 bases between.

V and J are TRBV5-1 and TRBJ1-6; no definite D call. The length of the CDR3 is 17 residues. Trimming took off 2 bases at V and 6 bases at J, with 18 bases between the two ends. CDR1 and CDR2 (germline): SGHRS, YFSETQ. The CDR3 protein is CASSFSVTGGTNSPLHF. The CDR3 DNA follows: TGCGCCAGCAGCTTCTCTGTTACCGGAGGCACTAATTCACCCCTCCACTTT.

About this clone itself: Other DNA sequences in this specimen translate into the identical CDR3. CDR3 nucleotide sequence: TGTGCCAGTAGTATAGATCGGGGCGGAAATCAGCCCCAGCATTTT. Encoded protein: CASSIDRGGNQPQHF. This rearrangement joins TRBV19 to TRBJ1-5; a possible D gene is TRBD1 (5 bases). This CDR3 comprises 15 residues. Germline lookup yields CDR1 LNHDA and CDR2 SQIVND (reference sequence). The germline V and J ends were trimmed by 0 bases and 4 bases, with 10 bases remaining between them.

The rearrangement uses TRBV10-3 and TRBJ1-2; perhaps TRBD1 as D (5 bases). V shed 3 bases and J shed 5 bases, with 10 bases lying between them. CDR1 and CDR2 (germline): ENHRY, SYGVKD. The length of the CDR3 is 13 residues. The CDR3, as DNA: TGTGCCATCAGTGACGACAGAGATTATGGCTACACCTTC. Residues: CAISDDRDYGYTF.

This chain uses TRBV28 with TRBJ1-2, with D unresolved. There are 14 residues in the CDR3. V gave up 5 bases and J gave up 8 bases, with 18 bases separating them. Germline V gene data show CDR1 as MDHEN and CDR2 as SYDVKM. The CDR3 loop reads CASSTPRTDSGYTF. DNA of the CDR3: TGTGCCAGCAGTACCCCGAGGACGGATTCGGGCTACACCTTC.

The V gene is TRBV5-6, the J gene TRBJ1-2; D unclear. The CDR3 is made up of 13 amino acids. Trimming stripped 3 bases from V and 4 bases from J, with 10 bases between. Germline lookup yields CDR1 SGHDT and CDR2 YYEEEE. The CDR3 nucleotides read TGTGCCAGCAGCTCAGACCTAAGCTATGGCTACACCTTC. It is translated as CASSSDLSYGYTF.

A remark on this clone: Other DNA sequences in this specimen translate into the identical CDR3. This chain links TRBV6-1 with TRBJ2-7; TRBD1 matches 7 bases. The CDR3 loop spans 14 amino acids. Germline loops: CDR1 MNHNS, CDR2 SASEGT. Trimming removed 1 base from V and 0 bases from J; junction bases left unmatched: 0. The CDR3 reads CASSEGDSSYEQYF. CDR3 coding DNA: TGTGCCAGCAGTGAAGGGGACAGCTCCTACGAGCAGTACTTC.

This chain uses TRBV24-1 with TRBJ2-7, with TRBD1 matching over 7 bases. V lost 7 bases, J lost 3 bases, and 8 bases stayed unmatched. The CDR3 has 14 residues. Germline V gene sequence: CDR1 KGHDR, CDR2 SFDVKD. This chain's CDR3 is CATSPGTALYEQYF. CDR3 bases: TGTGCCACCAGCCCCGGGACAGCGCTCTACGAGCAGTACTTC.

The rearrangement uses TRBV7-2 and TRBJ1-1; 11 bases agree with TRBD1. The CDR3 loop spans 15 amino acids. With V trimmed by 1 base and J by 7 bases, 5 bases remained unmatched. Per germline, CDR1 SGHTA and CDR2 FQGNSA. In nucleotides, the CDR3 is TGTGCCAGCAGCTTAGGGGGGACAGGGGGTTTTGAAGCTTTCTTT. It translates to CASSLGGTGGFEAFF.

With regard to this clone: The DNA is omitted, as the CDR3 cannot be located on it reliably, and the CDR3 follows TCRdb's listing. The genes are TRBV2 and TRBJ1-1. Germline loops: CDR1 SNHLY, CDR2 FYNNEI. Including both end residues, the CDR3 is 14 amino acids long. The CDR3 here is CASILDRPNTEAFF.

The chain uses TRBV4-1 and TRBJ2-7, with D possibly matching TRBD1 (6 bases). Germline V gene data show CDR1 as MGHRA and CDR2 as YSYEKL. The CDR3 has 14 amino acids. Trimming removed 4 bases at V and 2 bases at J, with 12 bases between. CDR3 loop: CASSPRQAAYEQYF. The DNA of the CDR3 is TGCGCCAGCAGCCCGAGACAGGCAGCCTACGAGCAGTACTTC.

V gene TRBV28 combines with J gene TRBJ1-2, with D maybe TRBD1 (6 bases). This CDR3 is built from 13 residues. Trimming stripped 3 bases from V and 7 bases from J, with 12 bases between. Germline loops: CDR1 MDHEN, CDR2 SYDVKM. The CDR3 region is CASSFRDMGGYTF. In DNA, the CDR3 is TGTGCCAGCAGTTTTAGGGACATGGGTGGCTACACCTTC.

This chain's CDR3 is CASSRGESEVNEQFF. The CDR3, as DNA: TGTGCCAGCAGCCGGGGTGAGAGTGAGGTCAATGAGCAGTTCTTC. The chain recombines TRBV11-3 with TRBJ2-1; D may be TRBD2 (5 bases). There are 15 residues in the CDR3. Trimming took 5 bases from V and 6 from J, leaving 17 bases between them. Germline CDR1 and CDR2: SGHNT and YENEEA.

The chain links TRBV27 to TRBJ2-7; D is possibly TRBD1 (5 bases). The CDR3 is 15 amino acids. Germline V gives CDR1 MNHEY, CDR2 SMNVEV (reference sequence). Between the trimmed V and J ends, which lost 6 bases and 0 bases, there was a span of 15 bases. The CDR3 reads CASRQRTHSSYEQYF. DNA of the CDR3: TGTGCCAGCAGGCAACGGACACACAGCTCCTACGAGCAGTACTTC.